The present entry profiles one T cell receptor beta chain with its context. Germline assignment: CDR1 MGHRA and CDR2 YSYEKL. CDR3 length: 14 residues. V was shortened by 1 base and J by 5 bases, with 11 bases between the two germline ends. The data belong to a study of Ad26.COV2.S vaccination and SARS-CoV-2 variants. Study-level information: Intramuscular Ad26.COV2.S doses were given once or twice, 56 days apart.

Here immunoSEQ multiplex PCR was the method, and the copy in TCRdb shows in-frame clones only, minus some. The data show some 340,000 clones, with around 85% seen just once and under 2.5% held by the top ten. Treatment defined: some 20 received Ad26.COV2.S at low or high dose, single or two shots; about 5 received placebo; per-sample allocation not given. Day 63 after the first injection of vaccine or placebo was the sampling time. The V call is TRBV4-1, the J call TRBJ1-2; D may be TRBD1 (6 bases). The TCR sequence derives from a person between 18 and 59 years old who received the Ad26.COV2.S COVID-19 vaccine or a placebo. The sample in question was peripheral blood, obtained in a trial of Ad26.COV2.S vaccine versus placebo. CDR3 residues: CASSQGTVAYGYTF. The CDR3 DNA sequence: TGCGCCAGCAGCCAAGGGACAGTTGCTTATGGCTACACCTTC.